This T cell receptor beta chain appears in the sequencing data of a study of T cells in Graves' hyperthyroidism and ophthalmopathy. Authors of the study amplified TCR beta CDR3 regions from RNA transcripts. HTBI primers drove first-round RT-PCR of the TCR CDR3. Via MiXCR, TCRdb re-called the multiplex PCR reads, giving one row per CDR3 protein. Among 540,000 or so distinct CDR3 sequences listed, more than 15% were seen once. This clonotype showed up many times. V lost 1 base and J 3 bases, leaving 6 bases between the germline ends. CDR3 length: 14 amino acids. CDR1 LNHNV and CDR2 YYDKDF come from the germline V gene (reference sequence).

The TCR comes from a woman aged 30 to 39 with Graves' hyperthyroidism. Sequencing used blood. This chain connects TRBV15 to TRBJ2-2; the D gene could be TRBD1 or TRBD2 (5 bases each). CDR3 residues: CATSRGGYTGELFF. For the CDR3, the DNA is TGTGCCACCAGCAGAGGGGGGTACACCGGGGAGCTGTTTTTT.